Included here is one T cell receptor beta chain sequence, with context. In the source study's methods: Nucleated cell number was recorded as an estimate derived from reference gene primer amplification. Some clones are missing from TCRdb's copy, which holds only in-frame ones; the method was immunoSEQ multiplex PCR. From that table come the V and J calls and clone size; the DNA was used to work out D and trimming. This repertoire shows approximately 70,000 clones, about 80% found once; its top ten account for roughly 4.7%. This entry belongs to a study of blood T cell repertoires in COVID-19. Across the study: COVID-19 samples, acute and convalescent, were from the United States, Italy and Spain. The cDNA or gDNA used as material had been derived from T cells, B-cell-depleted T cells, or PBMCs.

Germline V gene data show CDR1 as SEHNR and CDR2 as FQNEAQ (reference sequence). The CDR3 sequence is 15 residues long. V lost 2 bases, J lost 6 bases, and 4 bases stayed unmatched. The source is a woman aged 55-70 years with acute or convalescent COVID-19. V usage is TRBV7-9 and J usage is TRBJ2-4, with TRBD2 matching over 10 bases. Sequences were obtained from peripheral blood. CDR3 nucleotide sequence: TGTGCCAGCAGCTTATTAGCGGGGGGCTTAAACATTCAGTACTTC. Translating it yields CASSLLAGGLNIQYF.